Below are 27 T cell receptor beta chains sequenced from a single sample in a study of control samples from healthy donors and cancer patients (dated by TCRdb to 2020 to 2022). The library was prepared using the immunoSEQ multiplex PCR assay. As stored in TCRdb, this immuneACCESS dataset retains in-frame rearrangements with V and J assigned. A fraction of the clones does not appear; measured against another copy, unresolved V genes explain less than half of the discrepancy, and the remainder lacks a known reason. Present in this sample are around 100,000 clones, around nine tenths of which were seen just once. Approximately 7.8% of the sample belongs to the ten largest clones. The sequenced sample was blood. These receptors were obtained from a man aged 25 to 40 in good health.

This chain links TRBV15 with TRBJ2-1; 7 bases are shared with TRBD2. The germline V gene encodes CDR1 LNHNV and CDR2 YYDKDF (reference sequence). V shed 0 bases and J 9 bases; nucleotides not matched to a gene: 8. This CDR3 comprises 15 residues. CDR3 residues: CATSRDRGRAFEQFF. CDR3 nucleotides: TGTGCCACCAGCAGAGATCGTGGGAGGGCCTTTGAGCAGTTCTTC.

This clone was seen only once. This rearrangement joins TRBV7-3 to TRBJ2-1; the D is unclear. Trimming cost V 0 bases and J 6 bases, with 9 bases left between them. This CDR3 contains 14 residues. Germline V gene sequence: CDR1 SGHTA, CDR2 FQGTGA. The CDR3 DNA follows: TGTGCCAGCAGCTTAACCCCTGATCTCAATGAGCAGTTCTTC. Residues: CASSLTPDLNEQFF.

The J gene is TRBJ2-7, the V gene TRBV4-2; D may match TRBD1 or TRBD2 (5 bases each). The CDR3 contains 14 residues. Deletions cut 0 bases from V and 2 bases from J, with 8 bases between. Germline loops: CDR1 LGHNA, CDR2 YNFKEQ. The CDR3 is CASSQDSGPYEQYF. The CDR3 nucleotides are TGTGCCAGCAGCCAAGATTCGGGACCCTACGAGCAGTACTTC.

V usage is TRBV2 and J usage is TRBJ1-5; D is perhaps TRBD1 (6 bases). The V end was cut by 7 bases, the J end by 4 bases, with 8 bases between. Germline CDR1 is SNHLY and CDR2 is FYNNEI. The CDR3 extends over 12 amino acids. The CDR3 DNA is TGTGCCAGCAACAGGGCGAATCAGCCCCAGCATTTT. Translating gives CASNRANQPQHF.

This clone was recorded once. The chain recombines TRBV11-2 with TRBJ2-5; D remains unclear. Germline V gene sequence: CDR1 SGHAT, CDR2 FQNNGV. The ends were cut back, 2 bases at V and 5 bases at J, with 12 bases in the middle. CDR3 length: 14 residues. The CDR3 sequence is CASSLSWDRETQYF. For the CDR3, the DNA is TGTGCCAGCAGCTTATCCTGGGATCGGGAGACCCAGTACTTC.

The chain couples TRBV5-1 to TRBJ1-1; D uncertain. The CDR3 spans 11 residues. Germline V gene sequence: CDR1 SGHRS, CDR2 YFSETQ. V lost 4 bases to trimming and J lost 5 bases, with 6 bases between them. The DNA of the CDR3 is TGCGCCAGCAGCAAAGGGACTGAAGCTTTCTTT. Its translation: CASSKGTEAFF. Looking up the rest from reference TRBV5-1 and TRBJ1-1 gives the full variable domain: KAGVTQTPRYLIKTRGQQVTLSCSPISGHRSVSWYQQTPGQGLQFLFEYFSETQRNKGNFPGRFSGRQFSNSRSEMNVSTLELGDSALYLCASSKGTEAFFGQGTRLTVV.

There are a few counts of this clone. The gene calls are TRBV6-5 and TRBJ1-3; D gene uncertain. V was trimmed by 7 bases and J by 4 bases, leaving 11 bases between them. CDR3 size: 13 residues. Germline values: CDR1 MNHEY, CDR2 SVGAGI. The CDR3 bases are TGTGCCAGCACCAAGCGCGTCGGAAACACCATATATTTT. This codes for CASTKRVGNTIYF.

The chain joins TRBV7-6 to TRBJ2-3, with D perhaps TRBD1 (6 bases). The CDR3 has 18 amino acids. Germline V lookup: CDR1 SGHVS, CDR2 FNYEAQ. Trimming took off 4 bases at V and 3 bases at J, with 23 bases between the two ends. The CDR3 region is CASSSLGVGQGLTDTQYF. In DNA, the CDR3 is TGTGCCAGCAGCTCCCTCGGCGTTGGTCAGGGGCTGACAGATACGCAGTATTTT.

V and J are TRBV18 and TRBJ2-2; D not resolved. Deletions cut 1 base from V and 7 bases from J, with 16 bases between. The CDR3 runs to 16 residues. Germline V CDR1 and CDR2: KGHSH, LQKENI. CDR3 DNA: TGTGCCAGCTCACCACGAGATATTACCGTTGGCGGGGAGCTGTTTTTT. This sequence encodes CASSPRDITVGGELFF.

As regards this clone: The sample contains more than one DNA sequence encoding this CDR3. The rearrangement links TRBV5-1 to TRBJ1-5; TRBD1 agrees at 10 bases. This CDR3 has 14 residues. V gave up 4 bases and J gave up 5 bases; unmatched junction bases: 3. The germline V gene encodes CDR1 SGHRS and CDR2 YFSETQ. This chain's CDR3 is CASSLDRGDQPQHF. The CDR3 coding sequence is TGCGCCAGCAGCCTGGACAGGGGGGATCAGCCCCAGCATTTT.

The rearrangement links TRBV15 to TRBJ2-3; D is uncertain. CDR1 is LNHNV and CDR2 is YYDKDF in the germline V gene (reference sequence). This CDR3 is 14 amino acids long. V lost 0 bases and J 7 bases, leaving 11 bases between the germline ends. Here the CDR3 reads CATSRDRTVNTQYF. Written as DNA, the CDR3 is TGTGCCACCAGCAGAGATCGAACGGTAAATACGCAGTATTTT.

The V gene is TRBV6-5, the J gene TRBJ2-1; no definite D call. Germline loops: CDR1 MNHEY, CDR2 SVGAGI. The length of the CDR3 is 13 residues. V lost 6 bases, J lost 5 bases, and 11 bases lay in between. The chain's CDR3 is CASRRQKHNEQFF. CDR3 nucleotide sequence: TGTGCCAGCAGGCGCCAAAAACACAATGAGCAGTTCTTC.

The chain links TRBV7-9 to TRBJ2-3; 7 nucleotides agree with TRBD2. V lost 3 bases to trimming and J lost 0 bases; unmatched junction nucleotides: 3. CDR1 and CDR2 (germline): SEHNR, FQNEAQ (reference sequence). This CDR3 has 15 residues. The CDR3 is CASSFGGSSTDTQYF. CDR3 nucleotide sequence: TGTGCCAGCAGCTTCGGCGGGAGTAGCACAGATACGCAGTATTTT. Full variable domain (outside the CDR3, taken from reference TRBV7-9 and TRBJ2-3): DTGVSQNPRHKITKRGQNVTFRCDPISEHNRLYWYRQTLGQGPEFLTYFQNEAQLEKSRLLSDRFSAERPKGSFSTLEIQRTEQGDSAMYLCASSFGGSSTDTQYFGPGTRLTVL.

This chain uses TRBV12-5 with TRBJ2-7; no reliable D call. V was clipped by 4 bases and J by 5 bases, with 3 bases between them. CDR1 and CDR2 from the germline V gene are LGHNT and FRNRAP. CDR3 length equals 10 residues. CDR3: CASGYHEQYF. CDR3 nucleotides: TGTGCTAGTGGTTACCACGAGCAGTACTTC.

A single count supports this clone. The chain combines TRBV10-1 with TRBJ2-7, with D possibly being TRBD1 or TRBD2 (6 bases each). This CDR3 comprises 17 residues. Trimming took off 4 bases at V and 0 bases at J, with 19 bases between the two ends. Germline CDR1 reads WNHNN; CDR2 reads SYGVQD (reference sequence). Here the CDR3 DNA reads TGCGCCAGCAGTGTGGTCGACCGGGGGCCACGCTCCTACGAGCAGTACGTC. Amino acids: CASSVVDRGPRSYEQYV.

This clone was observed a handful of times. The J gene is TRBJ1-5, the V gene TRBV27; D unresolved. The CDR3 covers 13 residues. Looked up from germline, CDR1 is MNHEY and CDR2 is SMNVEV (reference sequence). The germline V and J ends were trimmed by 5 bases and 4 bases, with 9 bases remaining between them. This chain's CDR3 is CASSIQINQPQHF. For the CDR3, the DNA is TGTGCCAGCAGTATACAGATTAATCAGCCCCAGCATTTT.

CDR3: CATGGTGGKSQETQYF. For the CDR3, the DNA is TGTGCCACCGGGGGGACAGGGGGTAAATCCCAAGAGACCCAGTACTTC. This chain links TRBV24-1 with TRBJ2-5; 11 nucleotides line up with TRBD1. Germline V CDR1 and CDR2: KGHDR, SFDVKD. This CDR3 has 16 residues. V lost 9 bases and J lost 1; bases outside the gene matches: 9.

The chain has TRBV7-2 and TRBJ1-2; a weak D match, TRBD1 (5 bases). Trimming pared 2 bases from V and 8 bases from J, leaving 15 bases between. CDR1 is SGHTA, CDR2 FQGNSA, per germline. CDR3 size: 14 residues. The CDR3 sequence: CASSLIPGKDGYTF. For the CDR3, the DNA is TGTGCCAGCAGCTTAATCCCAGGGAAGGACGGCTACACCTTC.

The rearrangement joins TRBV7-9 to TRBJ1-1; perhaps TRBD1 as D (5 bases). This CDR3 is 15 amino acids long. V was pared by 1 base and J by 4 bases, with 13 bases between. Germline CDR1 is SEHNR and CDR2 is FQNEAQ (reference sequence). The CDR3 DNA sequence: TGTGCCAGCAGCTTAGTGTCGGGGCCGAGCACTGAAGCTTTCTTT. It translates to CASSLVSGPSTEAFF.

The chain joins TRBV14 to TRBJ1-5; D not resolved. Trimming took 0 bases from V and 7 from J, leaving 7 bases between them. CDR3 length: 13 amino acids. Germline values: CDR1 SGHDN, CDR2 FVKESK. CDR3 coding DNA: TGTGCCAGCAGCCAAGATACTGGCCAGCCCCAGCATTTT. It codes for CASSQDTGQPQHF.

V and J are TRBV7-8 and TRBJ1-3, with a weak D call TRBD1 (5 bases). The germline V gene has CDR1 SGHVS and CDR2 FQNEAQ. Trimming shortened V by 6 bases and J by 4 bases, and 13 bases separated the two germline ends. The CDR3 has 14 amino acids. The CDR3 loop reads CASSPGNVGNTIYF. The CDR3 DNA follows: TGTGCCAGCAGTCCAGGGAACGTCGGAAACACCATATATTTT.

The chain combines TRBV7-9 with TRBJ2-3; 9 bases map to TRBD1. The CDR3 covers 15 residues. Germline-derived CDR1 and CDR2 are SEHNR and FQNEAQ (reference sequence). The ends lost 3 bases at V and 3 bases at J; junction bases unmatched: 4. In DNA, the CDR3 is TGTGCCAGCAGCTTCCGGACAGGGGCTACAGATACGCAGTATTTT. This translates into CASSFRTGATDTQYF. The variable domain in full, with the rest retrieved from reference TRBV7-9 and TRBJ2-3, is DTGVSQNPRHKITKRGQNVTFRCDPISEHNRLYWYRQTLGQGPEFLTYFQNEAQLEKSRLLSDRFSAERPKGSFSTLEIQRTEQGDSAMYLCASSFRTGATDTQYFGPGTRLTVL.

J is TRBJ1-1 and V is TRBV19; no firm D call. Per the germline V gene, CDR1 is LNHDA and CDR2 is SQIVND (reference sequence). Trimming stripped 7 bases from V and 1 base from J, with 10 bases between. This CDR3 spans 13 amino acids. The CDR3 DNA reads TGTGCCAGTACGACGCGTCAGAACACTGAAGCTTTCTTT. This gives the protein CASTTRQNTEAFF.

The chain employs TRBV7-2 and TRBJ1-2; no clear D. The CDR3 is 15 amino acids. CDR1 is SGHTA, CDR2 FQGNSA, per germline. The V and J ends lost 3 bases and 5 bases respectively, with 16 bases between them. CDR3 sequence: CASSFDTKPTYGYTF. The CDR3 DNA sequence: TGTGCCAGCAGCTTTGATACAAAGCCAACTTATGGCTACACCTTC.

The table lists this clone with a count of one. This chain uses TRBV15 with TRBJ2-1; D gene unclear. With 0 bases removed from V and 1 base from J, the gap between germline ends came to 10 bases. Germline values: CDR1 LNHNV, CDR2 YYDKDF (reference sequence). The CDR3 extends over 16 amino acids. The CDR3 nucleotides read TGTGCCACCAGCAGAGAAGGGCGACAATCCTACAATGAGCAGTTCTTC. Translating gives CATSREGRQSYNEQFF.

The chain couples TRBV18 to TRBJ1-4; D is ambiguous. V shed 3 bases and J shed 4 bases, with 6 bases lying between them. The CDR3 spans 13 residues. Germline V CDR1 and CDR2: KGHSH, LQKENI. DNA of the CDR3: TGTGCCAGCTCACCTGGCGGTAATGAAAAACTGTTTTTT. Translated: CASSPGGNEKLFF.

The rearrangement uses TRBV6-4 and TRBJ1-2; D is perhaps TRBD1 (5 bases). The germline V and J ends were trimmed by 2 bases and 4 bases, with 8 bases remaining between them. CDR1 is MRHNA, CDR2 SNTAGT, per germline. The CDR3 loop spans 13 amino acids. The CDR3 reads CASSDVGGYGYTF. CDR3 nucleotide sequence: TGTGCCAGCAGTGACGTGGGGGGCTATGGCTACACCTTC.